The rows below give T cell receptor beta chains drawn from one sample of a study of T cells after yellow fever vaccination. TCRdb recomputed calls from the 5' RACE reads with MiXCR, one row per CDR3 protein. The data contain under 700,000 distinct CDR3 sequences, about a sixth of them singletons. The material sequenced was PBMCs, taken around 5 days after the first yellow fever vaccination. These receptors all come from a man aged 18 to 35 who received the YFV17D yellow fever vaccine. CDR3s include the opening cysteine and the closing phenylalanine or tryptophan.

j_gene	v_gene	CDR3aa
TRBJ1-5	TRBV25-1	CASSAAANQPQHF
TRBJ2-3	TRBV7-3	CASSLMGLPDTQYF
TRBJ2-1	TRBV2	CASRGGSWGNEQFF
TRBJ1-6	TRBV4-3	CASSQVRGSPLHF
TRBJ1-5	TRBV6-5	CASSYSPLEAQPQHF
TRBJ2-2	TRBV21-1	CASRRQGASTGELFF
TRBJ2-6	TRBV7-3	CASSQEDRASGANVLTF
TRBJ1-3	TRBV20-1	CSATTGSSGNTIYF
TRBJ1-4	TRBV4-3	CASSQARGTANEKLFF
TRBJ2-1	TRBV28	CASSFYPSGVTGSYNEQFF
TRBJ2-3	TRBV29-1	CSGDRGAPNTQYF
TRBJ2-1	TRBV7-9	CASSRTGRDEQFF
TRBJ2-1	TRBV15	CATSSDTSSYNEQFF
TRBJ1-5	TRBV20-1	CSASRAGYQPQHF
TRBJ2-5	TRBV24-1	CATSAGEDETQYF
TRBJ2-5	TRBV7-6	CASSLGGTSGKETQYF
TRBJ2-7	TRBV12-3/TRBV12-4	CASIRSGGAYEQYF
TRBJ2-4	TRBV3-1	CASSQEGSSAKNIQYF
TRBJ2-5	TRBV12-3/TRBV12-4	CASSREGLAGVETQYF
TRBJ2-2	TRBV29-1	CSALSRADTGELFF
TRBJ2-7	TRBV27	CASSSPNRGGYEQYF
TRBJ1-2	TRBV7-6	CASSLLAGQGVYTF
TRBJ2-2	TRBV2	CASSDPAGGNTGELFF
TRBJ2-1	TRBV5-1	CASSLETGSEQFF
TRBJ2-2	TRBV4-2	CASSQVIFGREKAGELFF
TRBJ2-7	TRBV7-8	CASLGQGNSYEQYF
TRBJ2-7	TRBV5-6	CASSLQGAYEQYF
TRBJ1-3	TRBV4-3	CASSAQVNSGNTIYF
TRBJ1-5	TRBV6-2/TRBV6-3	CASSYSSVEGANQPQHF
TRBJ2-3	TRBV2	CASRAGTASTDTQYF